One T cell receptor beta chain is described in this entry. Its antigen is unknown. The germline V and J ends were trimmed by 4 bases and 0 bases, with 11 bases remaining between them. From germline, CDR1 is SGHDT and CDR2 YYEEEE. This CDR3 has 16 amino acids. The data derive from a study of CD8 T cells in ankylosing spondylitis. Notes on the study in general: Apparently characteristic of ankylosing spondylitis blood was a TCR beta motif (about 8 highly homologous variants). Some of these motif variants have turned up before, in reports on reactive arthritis synovial fluid and blood. According to the report, clones linked to the disease were significantly enriched in matched synovial fluid samples taken from ankylosing spondylitis patients. CD8+ disease-linked clones were present at relatively low frequencies in blood.

Scientists made TCR beta libraries using quantitative 5'-RACE with molecular barcodes. In TCRdb, the 5' RACE reads were re-called with MiXCR into one record per CDR3 protein. The sample records around 480,000 distinct CDR3 sequences, under 20% being singletons. Sequenced: blood, either unsorted or a sorted T cell fraction (not recorded which). J is TRBJ1-6 and V is TRBV5-6; D is perhaps TRBD1 (6 bases). This receptor was obtained from a male donor with ankylosing spondylitis. DNA of the CDR3: TGTGCCAGCAGCCTCCCAGGGGACTCCTATAATTCACCCCTCCACTTT. Translating gives CASSLPGDSYNSPLHF.